Listed below are T cell receptor beta chains from one sample, sequenced in a study of CD8 T cells in ankylosing spondylitis. In TCRdb, the 5' RACE reads were re-called with MiXCR into one record per CDR3 protein. This sample yields under 450,000 distinct CDR3 sequences, of which approximately 20% are seen a single time; around 13% belongs to the top ten. Sequenced: blood, either unsorted or a sorted T cell fraction (not recorded which). Receptors originate from a male donor with ankylosing spondylitis or in good health (not recorded which). The CDR3 runs from the conserved cysteine through the conserved F or W. Fields, in order: V gene, J gene, CDR3 protein.

TRBV7-3	TRBJ1-1	CASSDSGQFSPNTEAFF
TRBV3-1	TRBJ2-1	CASSQDPGAPQQFF
TRBV7-8	TRBJ2-5	CASSYTVRKTQYF
TRBV5-1	TRBJ2-2	CASSWASSGRNHNTGELFF
TRBV10-3	TRBJ2-1	CAISETPGLALSYNEQFF
TRBV20-1	TRBJ2-7	CSADHRQGGDEQYF
TRBV7-9	TRBJ2-2	CASSLLGQGTTGELFF
TRBV5-6	TRBJ1-2	CASSLSTYGYTF
TRBV12-5	TRBJ1-2	CASGLVYANLNYGYTF
TRBV20-1	TRBJ2-1	CSARDLGGGPYNEQFF
TRBV11-2	TRBJ2-3	CASSGISGGPRAQYF
TRBV6-2/TRBV6-3	TRBJ2-2	CASSYSLELFF
TRBV7-6	TRBJ2-7	CASSLEAGESYEQYF
TRBV27	TRBJ1-1	CASFAGSTEAFF
TRBV20-1	TRBJ2-3	CSPLEWGGSTDTQYF
TRBV2	TRBJ2-5	CAPTGQGAKETQYF
TRBV12-3/TRBV12-4	TRBJ1-1	CASRDGQIDRAFF
TRBV4-1	TRBJ2-5	CASSQEGSGTQYF
TRBV20-1	TRBJ2-7	CSARRLAETYEQYF
TRBV29-1	TRBJ2-1	CSVEDTMDSKMDEQFF
TRBV7-9	TRBJ1-1	CASSWTGTEAFF
TRBV10-1	TRBJ1-2	CASSGICGYTF
TRBV28	TRBJ1-3	CASSTGTTGNTIYF
TRBV14	TRBJ2-3	CASSHREADTQYF
TRBV7-9	TRBJ2-5	CASKKGGAGANQETQYF
TRBV7-9	TRBJ1-1	CASSNERGMNTEAFF
TRBV24-1	TRBJ2-2	CATSDRHTNTGELFF
TRBV5-6	TRBJ2-2	CASSLEVTGELFF
TRBV7-9	TRBJ2-2	CASSQHTGELFF
TRBV20-1	TRBJ2-7	CSAREQGGFGYEQYF
TRBV11-2	TRBJ2-7	CASSLELSGSSYEQYF
TRBV7-8	TRBJ1-5	CASSLRPWQPQHF
TRBV6-5	TRBJ2-6	CASSYSPISGANVLTF
TRBV24-1	TRBJ2-3	CATSDLLPGTTRQGTDTQYF
TRBV20-1	TRBJ2-5	CSARDLGGETQYF
TRBV7-6	TRBJ2-7	CASSDFQGYEQYF
TRBV20-1	TRBJ2-5	CSARAGLGSETQYF